This entry features one T cell receptor beta chain sequence. Its antigen is as yet unknown. Method: immunoSEQ multiplex PCR; TCRdb's copy keeps in-frame clones and lacks some. The data show around 100,000 clones, roughly 85% seen once. This sample stems from a study of T cell responses to AZD1222 COVID-19 vaccine. Study details: Some second doses came at about 4 weeks and others at about 12 weeks; these were pooled. Overall study findings and caveats: Dominant CD4 TCR responses targeted spike regions 160-218 and 743-854. Reports indicate that nearly half of spike-specific TCRs are directed at unmutated variant regions.

The material was peripheral blood, obtained on day 0 of AZD1222 vaccination. The receptor comes from an adult in good health.

The DNA of the CDR3 is TGTGCCAGCAGGCCACCTATCCTGGACAGCTTATACAATGAGCAGTTCTTC. It yields the protein CASRPPILDSLYNEQFF. The genes are TRBV2 and TRBJ2-1, with D perhaps matching TRBD1 (6 bases). V was pared by 6 bases and J by 4 bases, with 22 bases between. The V gene's germline CDR1 is SNHLY and CDR2 FYNNEI. The CDR3 is 17 amino acids. Filled out from reference TRBV2 and TRBJ2-1, the complete variable domain reads EPEVTQTPSHQVTQMGQEVILRCVPISNHLYFYWYRQILGQKVEFLVSFYNNEISEKSEIFDDQFSVERPDGSNFTLKIRSTKLEDSAMYFCASRPPILDSLYNEQFFGPGTRLTVL.